What follows is one TCR beta chain and its context. The antigen remains unidentified. This sample was included in a study of cytomegalovirus exposure and HLA in healthy donors. Primers for the PCR totalled 60 Vbeta and 13 Jbeta. The method was immunoSEQ multiplex PCR; TCRdb's version includes in-frame clones alone and lacks a portion of them. The table shows some 120,000 clones, with 55% to 65% occurring only once. Whole-study findings and limits: After further analysis at a later stage, 15,000 to 20,000 TCR beta sequences were associated with HLA alleles at 0.05 false discovery rate.

The CDR3 has 14 amino acids. Looked up from germline, CDR1 is SEHNR and CDR2 is FQNEAQ (reference sequence). Trimming took off 4 bases at V and 8 bases at J, with 17 bases between the two ends. This receptor was taken from a woman aged 35 to 49 in good health and CMV-seropositive. The source material was PBMCs. The gene calls are TRBV7-9 and TRBJ1-2; D is ambiguous. The DNA for the CDR3 is TGTGCCAGCAGCTCGGGAGCTACCTCGGAGGGCTACACCTTC. Its protein product is CASSSGATSEGYTF.